This entry is about one T cell receptor beta chain. This sample stems from a study of control samples from healthy donors and cancer patients. This table comes from immunoSEQ multiplex PCR, and its TCRdb copy is limited to in-frame clones, with some not included. The table has about 150,000 clones, approximately 93% seen once. Between the trimmed V and J ends, which lost 0 bases and 8 bases, there was a span of 19 bases. CDR1 and CDR2 from the germline V gene are ENHRY and SYGVKD. The length of the CDR3 is 16 residues. Source material: blood. The genes are TRBV10-3 and TRBJ1-2; D unresolved. This receptor was identified in a man aged 45-65 years in good health. This CDR3 is CAISESVRDRLGGYTF. In nucleotides, the CDR3 is TGTGCCATCAGTGAGTCAGTCCGGGATAGATTGGGAGGCTACACCTTC.